Here is one T cell receptor (beta chain) with its context. The target antigen is unknown. The data are from a study of T cell repertoires in cytomegalovirus infection. Across the study: Signatures in public TCR beta sequences pointed to both CMV infection and matching HLA type.

V was trimmed by 9 bases and J by 0 bases, leaving 17 bases between them. Per germline, CDR1 LNHDA and CDR2 SQIVND (reference sequence). CDR3 length equals 16 residues. TCRdb passed the reads through MiXCR, listing each CDR3 protein once. The sample includes 350,000 to 450,000 distinct CDR3 sequences, roughly 20% of them seen just once. Findings of the study overall: Based on cumulative public TCR beta family frequency, carriers of CMV plus the relevant HLA were identified. CMV-specific TCR beta clonotypes restricted by HLA-C dominated the ex vivo response.

The origin of this receptor is a human donor in good health (CMV status not recorded). Some clones in this sample may be carry-over from other donors' samples. Specimen: PBMCs. The chain combines TRBV19 with TRBJ2-2; D call uncertain. CDR3 nucleotides: TGTGCCAGCCGCCCGAGAGGTACAGCGAACACCGGGGAGCTGTTTTTT. Amino acid sequence: CASRPRGTANTGELFF.